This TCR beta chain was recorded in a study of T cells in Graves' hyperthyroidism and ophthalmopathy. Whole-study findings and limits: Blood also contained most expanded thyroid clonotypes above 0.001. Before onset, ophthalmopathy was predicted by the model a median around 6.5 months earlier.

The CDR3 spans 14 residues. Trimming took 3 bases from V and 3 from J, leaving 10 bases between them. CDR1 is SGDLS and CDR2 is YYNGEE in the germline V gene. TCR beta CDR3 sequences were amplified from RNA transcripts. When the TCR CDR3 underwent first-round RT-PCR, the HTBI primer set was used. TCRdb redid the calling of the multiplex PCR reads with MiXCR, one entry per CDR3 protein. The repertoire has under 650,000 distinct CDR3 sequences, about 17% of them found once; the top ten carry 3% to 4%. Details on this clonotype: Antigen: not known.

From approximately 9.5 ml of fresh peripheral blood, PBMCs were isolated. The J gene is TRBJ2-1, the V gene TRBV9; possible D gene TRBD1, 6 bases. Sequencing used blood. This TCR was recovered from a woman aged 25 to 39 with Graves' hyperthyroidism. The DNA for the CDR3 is TGTGCCAGCAGCGCAGGACAGCACTACAATGAGCAGTTCTTC. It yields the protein CASSAGQHYNEQFF. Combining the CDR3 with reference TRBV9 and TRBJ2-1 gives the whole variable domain DSGVTQTPKHLITATGQRVTLRCSPRSGDLSVYWYQQSLDQGLQFLIQYYNGEERAKGNILERFSAQQFPDLHSELNLSSLELGDSALYFCASSAGQHYNEQFFGPGTRLTVL.